This TCR beta chain is from a study of beta chain features in type 1 diabetes. Unmatched junction bases numbered 7, after V lost 3 bases and J lost 4 bases. The CDR3 spans 18 residues. Germline V gene lookup returns CDR1 SGHTA and CDR2 FQGTGA. The isolated RNA, all of it, was reverse transcribed, so expressed TCRB transcripts were what got sequenced. The table came from immunoSEQ multiplex PCR; TCRdb's copy has only in-frame clones and leaves some out. Of a few hundred thousand clones in the sample, 8.5% to 10% were seen once. With regard to this clone: The antigen is unknown.

Sampling consisted of one heparinised blood draw per donor, averaging about 116 mL. The study, taken as a whole, reports: For cells with high TCR expression, cDNA sequencing could yield over-representation. The question of HLA type influencing TCRB rearrangement was one that remained unresolved here. At VDJ recombination sites, type 1 diabetes patients had fewer insertions and more deleted nucleotides. Shorter TCRB CDR3s, moderately but significantly so, were found in Type 1 diabetes patients in all four CD4+ subsets.

The sequencing input was central memory CD4+ T cells from blood. The receptor was derived from a man younger than 45 with type 1 diabetes. The rearrangement uses TRBV7-3 and TRBJ2-2; 14 nucleotides match TRBD2. CDR3 amino acids: CASSFTGTSGSRTGELFF. CDR3 DNA: TGTGCCAGCAGCTTTACCGGGACTAGCGGGAGTCGCACCGGGGAGCTGTTTTTT.